This entry lists 31 T cell receptor beta chains sequenced from one sample in a study of cytomegalovirus exposure and HLA in healthy donors. The PCR was carried out with 60 Vbeta primers and 13 Jbeta primers. Clones were sequenced by immunoSEQ multiplex PCR, and TCRdb holds only the in-frame ones, with some missing. The table includes roughly 150,000 clones, about two thirds detected once. Sequencing was done on a sample of PBMCs. The source is a woman in her late teens or twenties in good health and CMV-seronegative.

This chain links TRBV7-6 with TRBJ2-3, with 10 bases fitting TRBD2. V lost 6 bases, J lost 9 bases, and 15 bases stayed unmatched. This CDR3 comprises 16 residues. Germline assignment: CDR1 SGHVS and CDR2 FNYEAQ. The CDR3 reads CASSSYTSGDQVTQYF. DNA of the CDR3: TGTGCCAGCAGTTCGTACACTAGCGGGGACCAGGTCACGCAGTATTTT.

This clone was seen only once. The V and J genes are TRBV28 and TRBJ2-7; the D gene is possibly TRBD1 (6 bases). Germline V gene lookup returns CDR1 MDHEN and CDR2 SYDVKM. V dropped 6 bases and J dropped 5 bases, with 20 bases sitting between them. The CDR3 length is 15 residues. As DNA, the CDR3 is TGTGCCAGCAGCCCAGGGGCAGGGCCAAAGAACGAGCAGTACTTC. Residues: CASSPGAGPKNEQYF.

Written as DNA, the CDR3 is TGTGCCAGCAGAGCAGGACAGGCCTACGAGCAGTACTTC. Amino acid sequence: CASRAGQAYEQYF. The rearrangement joins TRBV6-1 to TRBJ2-7, with 7 bases identical to TRBD1. Germline CDR1 and CDR2: MNHNS and SASEGT. Trimming at V came to 6 bases and at J to 2 bases, leaving 4 bases not matched to a gene. The CDR3 consists of 13 residues.

The DNA of the CDR3 is TGTGCCAGTAGGATACAGGGGGCGAACACCGGGGAGCTGTTTTTT. Encoded protein: CASRIQGANTGELFF. This sequence joins TRBV19 and TRBJ2-2, with 8 bases matching TRBD1. Trimming took 6 bases from V and 0 from J; bases not matched to a gene: 3. The germline gives CDR1 LNHDA, CDR2 SQIVND (reference sequence). CDR3 length: 15 residues.

The chain employs TRBV5-1 and TRBJ2-1; D gene ambiguous. CDR1 is SGHRS, CDR2 YFSETQ, per germline. The CDR3 has 17 residues. The V end was cut by 4 bases, the J end by 0 bases, with 17 bases between. CDR3 nucleotides: TGCGCCAGCAGCCCTACTGTAGACCCTAGCTCCTACAATGAGCAGTTCTTC. Encoded protein: CASSPTVDPSSYNEQFF.

This clone was counted a few times. CDR3 loop: CASSLAPGLSGANVLTF. The CDR3 bases are TGTGCCAGCAGCTTAGCGCCAGGCCTCTCTGGGGCCAACGTCCTGACTTTC. The chain recombines TRBV7-2 with TRBJ2-6; D gene uncertain. Germline V lookup: CDR1 SGHTA, CDR2 FQGNSA. V was clipped by 0 bases and J by 0 bases, with 9 bases between them. The CDR3 totals 17 residues.

Of note for this clone: Mismatch with germline at one junction end may stem from a read error. This rearrangement joins TRBV7-2 to TRBJ1-2; 8 bases are a match to TRBD1. Germline CDR1 and CDR2: SGHTA and FQGNSA. This CDR3 spans 13 amino acids. The CDR3 DNA sequence: TGTGCCAGCAACTTAGCAGGGGGCAGTGGCTACACCTTC. It specifies CASNLAGGSGYTF.

The chain recombines TRBV6-1 with TRBJ2-6; D possibly corresponds to TRBD1 (8 bases). The V gene lost 3 bases and the J gene lost 0 bases, with 21 bases spanning the gap. This CDR3 is built from 20 residues. CDR1 and CDR2 from the germline V gene are MNHNS and SASEGT. The DNA for the CDR3 is TGTGCCAGCAGTGACGACAGGGGAGGGAACTTGCCCTCTGGGGCCAACGTCCTGACTTTC. It translates to CASSDDRGGNLPSGANVLTF.

The rearrangement joins TRBV5-1 to TRBJ2-1, with 7 bases identical to TRBD2. The junction had 8 bases not matched to a gene; V was cut back by 4 bases and J by 1 base. Per germline, CDR1 SGHRS and CDR2 YFSETQ. This CDR3 comprises 16 residues. The CDR3 reads CASSPQAGISYNEQFF. CDR3 nucleotides: TGCGCCAGCAGCCCTCAAGCGGGAATTTCCTACAATGAGCAGTTCTTC. Drawing the rest from reference TRBV5-1 and TRBJ2-1, the complete variable domain is KAGVTQTPRYLIKTRGQQVTLSCSPISGHRSVSWYQQTPGQGLQFLFEYFSETQRNKGNFPGRFSGRQFSNSRSEMNVSTLELGDSALYLCASSPQAGISYNEQFFGPGTRLTVL.

The chain recombines TRBV5-1 with TRBJ2-5, with 7 bases identical to TRBD2. Trimming took 4 bases from V and 3 from J; bases not matched to a gene: 6. The CDR3 is made up of 14 amino acids. Germline V gene sequence: CDR1 SGHRS, CDR2 YFSETQ. The DNA for the CDR3 is TGCGCCAGCAGCAGGGCTAGCGGCGAAGAGACCCAGTACTTC. Residues: CASSRASGEETQYF.

For this clone: The sample holds other DNA sequences that translate to the same CDR3. The V and J genes are TRBV7-9 and TRBJ2-5, with D possibly TRBD2 on 6 matching bases. The CDR3 is 14 amino acids. In germline, CDR1 is SEHNR, CDR2 FQNEAQ (reference sequence). Trimming took off 3 bases at V and 1 base at J, with 9 bases between the two ends. CDR3 sequence reads: CASSLGGGQETQYF. The CDR3 region has the DNA TGTGCCAGCAGCTTGGGGGGAGGCCAAGAGACCCAGTACTTC.

The chain recombines TRBV9 with TRBJ1-6; the D gene is possibly TRBD1 (5 bases). Trimming cost V 0 bases and J 9 bases, with 16 bases left between them. Per germline, CDR1 SGDLS and CDR2 YYNGEE. The CDR3 runs to 16 residues. CDR3 DNA: TGTGCCAGCAGCGTAGGGTACCGGCCCGGGGGTTCACCCCTCCACTTT. The encoded protein is CASSVGYRPGGSPLHF.

This chain uses TRBV11-2 with TRBJ2-7; a possible D gene is TRBD1 (6 bases). This CDR3 region has 12 residues. Germline V gene data show CDR1 as SGHAT and CDR2 as FQNNGV. Deletions cut 1 base from V and 6 bases from J, with 7 bases between. The CDR3: CASSLGGGEQYV. In DNA, the CDR3 is TGTGCCAGCAGCTTAGGAGGGGGCGAGCAGTACGTC.

The chain carries TRBV7-3 and TRBJ2-5, with 9 bases lining up with TRBD1. CDR1 is SGHTA, CDR2 FQGTGA, per germline. V lost 0 bases to trimming and J lost 5 bases; unmatched junction nucleotides: 4. This CDR3 spans 15 amino acids. CDR3 DNA: TGTGCCAGCAGCTTAACCGGGACAGGGTGGGAGACCCAGTACTTC. Protein sequence: CASSLTGTGWETQYF.

This clone was picked up a small number of times. This chain uses TRBV5-4 with TRBJ1-6; 8 nucleotides agree with TRBD1. The V gene's germline CDR1 is SGHNT and CDR2 YYREEE (reference sequence). The CDR3 spans 15 residues. V shed 4 bases, J shed 10 bases, and the junction held 10 bases outside the gene matches. This CDR3 is CASSENRGFGSPLHF. The CDR3 coding sequence is TGTGCCAGCAGCGAAAACAGGGGGTTTGGGTCACCCCTCCACTTT.

In its sample, this clone was seen a few times. The gene calls are TRBV6-1 and TRBJ2-7; D may be TRBD2 (7 bases). V was pared by 3 bases and J by 4 bases, with 16 bases between. The germline V gene encodes CDR1 MNHNS and CDR2 SASEGT. This CDR3 is 15 amino acids long. The CDR3 DNA reads TGTGCCAGCAGTGATGGGAGGGGGGGGCAGTACGAGCAGTACGTC. Protein sequence: CASSDGRGGQYEQYV.

The chain recombines TRBV28 with TRBJ2-1; 7 positions match TRBD2. The CDR3 consists of 15 residues. From germline, CDR1 is MDHEN and CDR2 SYDVKM. V was pared by 8 bases and J by 4 bases, with 11 bases of the junction left unmatched. This chain's CDR3 is CASLSRGEGYNEQFF. DNA for the CDR3: TGTGCCAGCCTATCCCGGGGGGAGGGGTACAATGAGCAGTTCTTC.

The chain is built from TRBV28 and TRBJ1-1; D perhaps matches TRBD1 (5 bases). CDR1 and CDR2 from the germline V gene are MDHEN and SYDVKM. Deletions cut 5 bases from V and 1 base from J, with 20 bases between. The CDR3 is 17 residues long. CDR3 in amino acids: CASSTLSLRTRNTEAFF. CDR3 sequence (DNA): TGTGCCAGCAGTACCCTCTCTTTGAGGACAAGGAACACTGAAGCTTTCTTT.

The V call is TRBV19, the J call TRBJ1-1; a possible D gene is TRBD1 (6 bases). Trimming pared 7 bases from V and 3 bases from J, leaving 12 bases between. This CDR3 spans 13 amino acids. Germline CDR1 is LNHDA and CDR2 is SQIVND (reference sequence). The CDR3 reads CASKRQGYTEAFF. The CDR3 DNA follows: TGTGCCAGTAAGCGGCAGGGGTACACTGAAGCTTTCTTT.

The V and J genes are TRBV6-6 and TRBJ1-2, with D hard to call. CDR1 and CDR2 from the germline V gene are MNHNY and SVGAGI (reference sequence). Trimming removed 8 bases from V and 1 base from J, with 5 bases in between. This CDR3 spans 11 amino acids. CDR3 amino acids: CASGLNYGYTF. Written as DNA, the CDR3 is TGTGCCAGCGGACTTAACTATGGCTACACCTTC.

The chain combines TRBV7-3 with TRBJ2-7; D is unclear. The CDR3 is 14 residues long. CDR1 and CDR2 (germline): SGHTA, FQGTGA. Trimming removed 4 bases from V and 4 bases from J, with 14 bases in between. CDR3 sequence (DNA): TGTGCCAGCAGCTCCGCCGAGCCGCCTTACGAGCAGTACTTC. This codes for CASSSAEPPYEQYF.

The CDR3 sequence is CASSRDREGSGANVLTF. CDR3 nucleotides: TGTGCCAGCAGCCGCGACAGGGAAGGGTCTGGGGCCAACGTCCTGACTTTC. The chain combines TRBV7-3 with TRBJ2-6, with 7 bases aligning to TRBD1. Germline assignment: CDR1 SGHTA and CDR2 FQGTGA. This CDR3 comprises 17 residues. V was pared by 5 bases and J by 1 base, with 8 bases of the junction left unmatched.

V usage is TRBV19 and J usage is TRBJ1-5; TRBD1 agrees at 7 bases. Germline CDR1 reads LNHDA; CDR2 reads SQIVND (reference sequence). CDR3 length equals 13 residues. V was pared by 6 bases and J by 6 bases, with 5 bases of the junction left unmatched. The CDR3 DNA reads TGTGCCAGTAGCACACAGGGGCGTCAGCCCCAGCATTTT. Its protein is CASSTQGRQPQHF.

The chain combines TRBV19 with TRBJ1-2; possibly TRBD1 for D (5 bases). Trimming took off 4 bases at V and 4 bases at J, with 16 bases between the two ends. Per the germline V gene, CDR1 is LNHDA and CDR2 is SQIVND (reference sequence). This CDR3 has 15 amino acids. CDR3: CASSTGTSTPYGYTF. For the CDR3, the DNA is TGTGCCAGTAGTACCGGGACTTCTACCCCCTATGGCTACACCTTC.

This clone has just one count. This chain uses TRBV7-3 with TRBJ2-3; tentatively, D is TRBD1 (5 bases). The CDR3 loop spans 14 amino acids. Germline values: CDR1 SGHTA, CDR2 FQGTGA. The V and J ends lost 8 bases and 6 bases respectively, with 18 bases between them. CDR3 loop: CASGQGSLTDTQYF. CDR3 coding DNA: TGTGCCAGCGGTCAGGGCAGTCTCACGGATACGCAGTATTTT.

This sequence joins TRBV4-3 and TRBJ2-7, with TRBD2 matching over 10 bases. CDR1 and CDR2 (germline): LGHNA, YSLEER. The CDR3 has 15 residues. V dropped 1 base and J dropped 3; count of bases not matched to a gene: 3. Here the CDR3 reads CASSQGTSGNYEQYF. The CDR3 nucleotides read TGCGCCAGCAGCCAAGGGACTAGCGGAAACTACGAGCAGTACTTC.

This clone was found a few times. V gene TRBV2 combines with J gene TRBJ1-2; 7 nucleotides agree with TRBD1. This CDR3 has 14 residues. Per germline, CDR1 SNHLY and CDR2 FYNNEI. V trimming: 6 bases; J trimming: 2 bases; junction bases outside the gene matches: 6. CDR3 nucleotides: TGTGCCAGCAGGGGGGACAGCCCCAACTATGGCTACACCTTC. Its protein product is CASRGDSPNYGYTF.

CDR3 residues: CSSRKSGTYNEQFF. In nucleotides, the CDR3 is TGCAGCTCCAGAAAAAGCGGGACCTACAATGAGCAGTTCTTC. The chain employs TRBV29-1 and TRBJ2-1, with 7 bases matching TRBD2. This CDR3 region has 14 residues. V lost 8 bases to trimming and J lost 2 bases; unmatched junction nucleotides: 9. Germline loops: CDR1 SQVTM, CDR2 ANQGSEA.

Worth noting for this clone: Other nucleotide sequences from this sample produce the same CDR3. The chain is built from TRBV2 and TRBJ2-3; tentatively, D is TRBD2 (5 bases). Germline V gene lookup returns CDR1 SNHLY and CDR2 FYNNEI. The CDR3 is 13 residues long. Trimming stripped 8 bases from V and 0 bases from J, with 9 bases between. Here the CDR3 DNA reads TGTGCCAGCCGGAGGACTAGCACAGATACGCAGTATTTT. Translated, it gives CASRRTSTDTQYF. Full variable domain (remainder filled in from reference TRBV2 and TRBJ2-3): EPEVTQTPSHQVTQMGQEVILRCVPISNHLYFYWYRQILGQKVEFLVSFYNNEISEKSEIFDDQFSVERPDGSNFTLKIRSTKLEDSAMYFCASRRTSTDTQYFGPGTRLTVL.

The chain has TRBV5-1 and TRBJ2-7; tentatively, D is TRBD1 (6 bases). V shed 3 bases and J shed 0 bases, with 10 bases lying between them. Germline CDR1 is SGHRS and CDR2 is YFSETQ. The CDR3 is 14 residues long. CDR3 bases: TGCGCCAGCAGCTACAGACAGGACTCCTACGAGCAGTACTTC. Residues: CASSYRQDSYEQYF. Full variable domain (remainder filled in from reference TRBV5-1 and TRBJ2-7): KAGVTQTPRYLIKTRGQQVTLSCSPISGHRSVSWYQQTPGQGLQFLFEYFSETQRNKGNFPGRFSGRQFSNSRSEMNVSTLELGDSALYLCASSYRQDSYEQYFGPGTRLTVT.

The CDR3 DNA reads as TGCGCCAGCAGCTTGGAGGGGACTTTAAAGACCCAGTACTTC. Protein sequence: CASSLEGTLKTQYF. The chain recombines TRBV5-1 with TRBJ2-5; a weak D match, TRBD2 (6 bases). This CDR3 has 14 residues. Germline assignment: CDR1 SGHRS and CDR2 YFSETQ. The V and J ends lost 0 bases and 6 bases respectively, with 12 bases between them.